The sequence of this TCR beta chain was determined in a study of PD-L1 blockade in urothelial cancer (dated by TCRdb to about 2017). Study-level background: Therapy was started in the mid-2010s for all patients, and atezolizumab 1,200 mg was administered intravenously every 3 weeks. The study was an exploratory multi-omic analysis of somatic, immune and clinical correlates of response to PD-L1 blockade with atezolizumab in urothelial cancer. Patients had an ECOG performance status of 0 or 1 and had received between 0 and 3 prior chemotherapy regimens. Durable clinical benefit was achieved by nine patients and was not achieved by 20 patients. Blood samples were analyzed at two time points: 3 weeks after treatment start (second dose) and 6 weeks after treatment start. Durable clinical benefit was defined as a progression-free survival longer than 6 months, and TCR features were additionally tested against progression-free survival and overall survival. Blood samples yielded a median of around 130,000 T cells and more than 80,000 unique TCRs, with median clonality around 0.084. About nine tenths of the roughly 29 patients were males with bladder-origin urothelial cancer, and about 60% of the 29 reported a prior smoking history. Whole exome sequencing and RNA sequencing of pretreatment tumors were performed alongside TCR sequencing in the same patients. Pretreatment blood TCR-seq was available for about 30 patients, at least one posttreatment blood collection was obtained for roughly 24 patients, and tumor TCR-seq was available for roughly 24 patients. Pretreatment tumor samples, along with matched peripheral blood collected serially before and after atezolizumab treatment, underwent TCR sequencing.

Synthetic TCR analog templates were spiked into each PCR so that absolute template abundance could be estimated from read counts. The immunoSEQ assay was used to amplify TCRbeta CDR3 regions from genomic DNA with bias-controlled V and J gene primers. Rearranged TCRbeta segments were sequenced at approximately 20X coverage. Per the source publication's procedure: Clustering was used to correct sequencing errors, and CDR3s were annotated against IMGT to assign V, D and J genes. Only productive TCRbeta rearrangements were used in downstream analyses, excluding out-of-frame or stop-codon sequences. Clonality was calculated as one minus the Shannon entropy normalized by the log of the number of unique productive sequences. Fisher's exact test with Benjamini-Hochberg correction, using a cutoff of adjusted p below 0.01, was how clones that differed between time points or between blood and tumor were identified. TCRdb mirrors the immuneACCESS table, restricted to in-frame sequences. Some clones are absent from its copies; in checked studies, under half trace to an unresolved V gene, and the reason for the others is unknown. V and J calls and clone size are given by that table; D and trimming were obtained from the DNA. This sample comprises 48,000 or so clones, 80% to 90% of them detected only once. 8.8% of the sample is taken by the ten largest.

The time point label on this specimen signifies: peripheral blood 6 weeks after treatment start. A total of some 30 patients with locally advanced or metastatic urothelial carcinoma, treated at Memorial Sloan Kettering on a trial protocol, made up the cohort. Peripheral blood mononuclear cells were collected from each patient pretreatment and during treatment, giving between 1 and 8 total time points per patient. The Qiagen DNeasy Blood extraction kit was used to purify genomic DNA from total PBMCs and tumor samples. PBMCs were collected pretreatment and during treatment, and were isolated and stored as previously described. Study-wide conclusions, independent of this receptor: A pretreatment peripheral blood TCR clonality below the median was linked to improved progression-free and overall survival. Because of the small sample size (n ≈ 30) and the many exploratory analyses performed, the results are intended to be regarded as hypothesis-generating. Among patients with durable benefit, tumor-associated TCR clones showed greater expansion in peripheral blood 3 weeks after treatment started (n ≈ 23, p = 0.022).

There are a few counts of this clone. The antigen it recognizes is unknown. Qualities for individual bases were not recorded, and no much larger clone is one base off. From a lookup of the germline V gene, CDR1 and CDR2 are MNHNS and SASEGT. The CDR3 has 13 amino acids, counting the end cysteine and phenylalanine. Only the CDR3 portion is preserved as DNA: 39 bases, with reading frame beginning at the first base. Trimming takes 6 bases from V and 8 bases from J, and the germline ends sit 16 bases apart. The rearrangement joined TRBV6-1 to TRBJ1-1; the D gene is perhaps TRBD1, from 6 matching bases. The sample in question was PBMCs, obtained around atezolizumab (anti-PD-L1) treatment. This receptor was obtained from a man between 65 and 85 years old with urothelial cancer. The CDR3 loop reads CASRLHSDREAFF. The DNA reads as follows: TGTGCCAGCAGACTCCACTCGGACAGAGAAGCTTTCTTT.